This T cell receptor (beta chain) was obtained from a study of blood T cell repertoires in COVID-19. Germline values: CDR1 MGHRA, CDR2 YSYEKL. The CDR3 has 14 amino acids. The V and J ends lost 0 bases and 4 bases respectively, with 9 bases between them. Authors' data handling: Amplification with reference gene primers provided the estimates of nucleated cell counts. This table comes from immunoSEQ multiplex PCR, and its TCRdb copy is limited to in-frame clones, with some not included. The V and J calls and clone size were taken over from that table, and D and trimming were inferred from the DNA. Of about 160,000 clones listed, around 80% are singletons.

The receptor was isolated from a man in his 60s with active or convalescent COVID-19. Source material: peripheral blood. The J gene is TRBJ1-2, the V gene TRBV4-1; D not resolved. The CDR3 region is CASSQDQFSYGYTF. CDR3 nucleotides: TGCGCCAGCAGCCAAGACCAGTTCTCCTATGGCTACACCTTC.